This T cell receptor beta chain was recovered during a study of blood T cell repertoires in COVID-19. The wider study: Whether acute or convalescent, the COVID-19 samples came from the United States, Italy and Spain.

This CDR3 is 13 amino acids long. Germline V gene data show CDR1 as GTSNPN and CDR2 as SVGIG (reference sequence). V gave up 0 bases and J gave up 6 bases, with 11 bases separating them. Repertoires were generated with immunoSEQ multiplex PCR, while TCRdb's copy carries only in-frame clones and drops some. The sample contains approximately 79,000 clones, around 89% of which appear only once. The sequence derives from a man aged 55 to 70 with acute or convalescent COVID-19. The chain recombines TRBV30 with TRBJ1-2; no clear D gene. The sequenced sample consisted of peripheral blood. The CDR3 DNA follows: TGTGCCTGGAGTGTACTTATAGGAGATGGCTACACCTTC. Translated: CAWSVLIGDGYTF.